This entry concerns a single T cell receptor beta chain. The CDR3 consists of 14 residues. The V segment lost 1 base and the J segment 9 bases; nucleotides outside the gene matches: 5. Germline CDR1 and CDR2: SNHLY and FYNNEI. Vbeta (60) and Jbeta (13) primers were used in the PCR. Profiled with immunoSEQ multiplex PCR; TCRdb holds only in-frame clones, not every one. This table has roughly 100,000 clones, around 64% appearing once. The source of the sample is a study of cytomegalovirus exposure and HLA in healthy donors. The rearrangement joins TRBV2 to TRBJ2-1; 8 bases line up with TRBD2. The TCR was taken from a man in his 60s in good health and CMV-seronegative. The sequencing sample was made of PBMCs. The CDR3 loop is CASSEDGRATEQFF. Written as DNA, the CDR3 is TGTGCCAGCAGTGAAGACGGGAGGGCCACTGAGCAGTTCTTC. Looking up the rest from reference TRBV2 and TRBJ2-1 gives the full variable domain: EPEVTQTPSHQVTQMGQEVILRCVPISNHLYFYWYRQILGQKVEFLVSFYNNEISEKSEIFDDQFSVERPDGSNFTLKIRSTKLEDSAMYFCASSEDGRATEQFFGPGTRLTVL.